This paragraph reports one T cell receptor beta chain. This CDR3 has 13 amino acids. Trimming pared 0 bases from V and 7 bases from J, leaving 11 bases between. Per the germline V gene, CDR1 is SGHDT and CDR2 is YYEEEE. This sample is drawn from a study of regulatory and conventional T cells in RAG deficiency. Assay used: immunoSEQ multiplex PCR; TCRdb lists only in-frame clones, some missing. The sample has tens of thousands of clones; around 91% are singletons. These same data were also listed under a study on regulatory T cells. That source adds: The PCR used 52 TRBV and 13 TRBJ primers.

The sequence was obtained from a human donor in good health. The genes are TRBV5-6 and TRBJ2-7; unclear D gene. Sequenced input: CD8+ T cells sorted from blood. The CDR3 sequence: CASSLDRLGEQYF. In nucleotides, the CDR3 is TGTGCCAGCAGCTTGGATAGACTGGGGGAGCAGTACTTC.